The clone carrying this T cell receptor (beta chain) was observed a handful of times. As yet, its antigen is unknown. Specified time point: persistent/refractory GD, antithyroid drugs over 5 years with positive TRAb. Extracted PBMC RNA gave rise to the TCR library. Approximately 9 milliliters of peripheral blood were taken and placed in EDTA tubes. These data originate in a study of regulatory T cells in long-lasting Graves disease. According to the study, TCR beta libraries were built with iRepertoire HTBI primers and CDR3-region Arm-PCR. TCRdb reprocessed the multiplex PCR reads with MiXCR, giving one entry per CDR3 protein. The sample records hundreds of thousands of distinct CDR3 sequences, around 30% being singletons. The length of the CDR3 is 19 residues. The germline gives CDR1 MDHEN, CDR2 SYDVKM. The V end lost 4 bases, the J end lost 1 base, and 23 bases lay between the germline ends. The study's findings and limits: It was in persistent disease that TRBV28, TRBJ1-2 and TRBJ2-5 were favored. Newly diagnosed Graves' patients exceeded persistent ones in TCR diversity.

The origin of this receptor is a female donor with Graves disease. The specimen was peripheral blood mononuclear cells (PBMCs), collected when the disease was refractory, from a patient treated with antithyroid drugs. The gene calls are TRBV28 and TRBJ2-4; the D gene could be TRBD1 or TRBD2 (5 bases each). The CDR3 region is CASSSRGRESPGAKNIQYF. CDR3 nucleotides: TGTGCCAGCAGTTCTCGGGGCAGGGAATCCCCCGGGGCCAAAAACATTCAGTACTTC.